These 3 T cell receptor beta chains were sequenced from one sample in a study. TCRdb redid the calling of the RT-PCR reads with MiXCR, one entry per CDR3 protein. The sample carries fewer than 800,000 distinct CDR3 sequences, 14% recorded once. The sequenced sample was memory CD4+ T cells from blood. The origin of the receptors is a female donor in good health, serving as a healthy control.

In its sample, this clonotype was seen a few times. V usage is TRBV2 and J usage is TRBJ2-7; D unclear. The germline V gene encodes CDR1 SNHLY and CDR2 FYNNEI. This CDR3 is built from 12 residues. V was shortened by 3 bases and J by 2 bases, with 5 bases between the two germline ends. The DNA for the CDR3 is TGTGCCAGCAGTGAGTATACCTACGAGCAGTACTTC. Translating gives CASSEYTYEQYF.

This clonotype was seen only a few times. V is TRBV20-1 and J is TRBJ2-7, with 11 bases lining up with TRBD2. Germline V gene data show CDR1 as DFQATT and CDR2 as SNEGSKA (reference sequence). Trimming cost V 7 bases and J 9 bases; bases outside gene matches: 14. CDR3 length: 14 amino acids. The CDR3 reads CSVAHLAGGVAQYF. For the CDR3, the DNA is TGCAGTGTTGCACATCTAGCGGGAGGAGTTGCGCAGTACTTC.

This clonotype turned up a few times. The CDR3 DNA follows: TGTGCCAGCAGCTTGAGGCAGGGGAGTTTGGGGACTGAAGCTTTCTTT. It specifies CASSLRQGSLGTEAFF. The chain carries TRBV5-5 and TRBJ1-1; tentatively, D is TRBD1 (6 bases). The CDR3 consists of 16 residues. Germline loops: CDR1 SGHKS, CDR2 YYEKEE (reference sequence). The V end was cut by 1 base, the J end by 5 bases, with 18 bases between.